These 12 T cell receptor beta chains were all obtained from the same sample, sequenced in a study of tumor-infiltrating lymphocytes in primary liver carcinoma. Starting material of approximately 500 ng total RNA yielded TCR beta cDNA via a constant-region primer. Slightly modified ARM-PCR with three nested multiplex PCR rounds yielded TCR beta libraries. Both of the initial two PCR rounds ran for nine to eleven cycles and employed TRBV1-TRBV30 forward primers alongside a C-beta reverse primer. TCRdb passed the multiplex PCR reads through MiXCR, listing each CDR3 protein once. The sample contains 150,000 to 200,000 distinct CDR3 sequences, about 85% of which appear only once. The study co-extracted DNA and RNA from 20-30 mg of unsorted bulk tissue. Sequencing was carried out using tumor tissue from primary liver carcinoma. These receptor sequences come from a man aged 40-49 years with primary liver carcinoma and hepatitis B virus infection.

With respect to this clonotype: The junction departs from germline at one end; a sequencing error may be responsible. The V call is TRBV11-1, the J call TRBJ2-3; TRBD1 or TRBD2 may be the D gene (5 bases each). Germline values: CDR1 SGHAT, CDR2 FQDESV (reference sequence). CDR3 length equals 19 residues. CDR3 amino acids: CASNSGGRSVGARTDTQYF. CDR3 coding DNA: TGTGCCAGCAACTCTGGGGGAAGATCTGTTGGAGCCCGCACAGATACTCAGTATTTT.

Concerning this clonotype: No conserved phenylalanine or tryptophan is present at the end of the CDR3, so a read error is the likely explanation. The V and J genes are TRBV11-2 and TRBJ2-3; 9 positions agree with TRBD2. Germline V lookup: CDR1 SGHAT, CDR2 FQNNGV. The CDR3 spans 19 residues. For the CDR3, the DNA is TGTGCCAACAGCCGATCGCCGAGACTAGCGGAAGAGAGGACAGATACGCAGTATTTA. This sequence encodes CANSRSPRLAEERTDTQYL.

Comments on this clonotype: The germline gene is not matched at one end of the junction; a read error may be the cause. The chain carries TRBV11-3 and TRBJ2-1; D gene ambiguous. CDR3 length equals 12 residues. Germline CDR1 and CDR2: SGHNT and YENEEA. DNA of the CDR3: TGTGCCAACAACTTAAACGCCAATCAGCAGTTCTTC. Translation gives CANNLNANQQFF.

The CDR3 is CASSLERGGNEQFF. CDR3 coding DNA: TGCGCCAGCAGCCTGGAAAGGGGGGGAAATGAGCAGTTCTTC. The chain links TRBV4-3 to TRBJ2-1, with D possibly TRBD2 on 7 matching bases. The germline V gene encodes CDR1 LGHNA and CDR2 YSLEER. This CDR3 has 14 residues. Trimming pared 4 bases from V and 7 bases from J, leaving 14 bases between.

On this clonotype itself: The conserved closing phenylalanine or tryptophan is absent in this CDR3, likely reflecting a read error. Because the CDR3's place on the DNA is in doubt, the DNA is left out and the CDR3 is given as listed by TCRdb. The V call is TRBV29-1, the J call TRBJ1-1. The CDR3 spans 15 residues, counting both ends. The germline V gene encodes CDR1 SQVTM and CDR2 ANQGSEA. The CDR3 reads CSVSAVWGMNTEAFC.

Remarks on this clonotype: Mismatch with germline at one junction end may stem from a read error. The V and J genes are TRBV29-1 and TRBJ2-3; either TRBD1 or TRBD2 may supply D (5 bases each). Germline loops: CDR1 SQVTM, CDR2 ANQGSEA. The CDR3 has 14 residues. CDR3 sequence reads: CSASGTAQRNTQYF. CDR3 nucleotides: TGCAGCGCTTCCGGGACGGCCCAAAGAAATACGCAATATTTT.

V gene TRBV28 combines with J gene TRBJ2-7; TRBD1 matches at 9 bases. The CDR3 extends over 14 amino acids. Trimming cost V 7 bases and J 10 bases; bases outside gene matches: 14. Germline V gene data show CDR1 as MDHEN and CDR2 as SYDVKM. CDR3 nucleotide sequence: TGTGCCAGCATCGGACCAACAGGGGGCCCATTTCAGTACTTC. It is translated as CASIGPTGGPFQYF.

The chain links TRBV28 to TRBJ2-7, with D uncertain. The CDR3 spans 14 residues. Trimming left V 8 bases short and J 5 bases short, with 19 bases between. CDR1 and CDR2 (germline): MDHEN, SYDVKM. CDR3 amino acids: CASDPHQHGHEQYF. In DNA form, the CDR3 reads TGTGCCAGCGACCCTCACCAACATGGGCACGAGCAGTACTTC.

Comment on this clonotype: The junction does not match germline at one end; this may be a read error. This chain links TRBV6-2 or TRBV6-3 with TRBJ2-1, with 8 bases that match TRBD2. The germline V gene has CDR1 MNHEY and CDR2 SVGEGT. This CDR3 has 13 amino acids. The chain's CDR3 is CASRTSERTEQLF. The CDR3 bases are TGTGCCAGCAGGACTAGCGAGAGAACTGAGCAGTTGTTC.

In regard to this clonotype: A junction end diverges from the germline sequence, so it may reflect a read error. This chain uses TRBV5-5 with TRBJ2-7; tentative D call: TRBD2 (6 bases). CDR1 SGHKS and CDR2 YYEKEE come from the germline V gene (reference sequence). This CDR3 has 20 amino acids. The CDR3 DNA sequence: TGTGCCAGCAGCTTGTGGGCTAGCGTGAGAGGAACTAGATCCTCCTACGAACAGTACTTC. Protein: CASSLWASVRGTRSSYEQYF. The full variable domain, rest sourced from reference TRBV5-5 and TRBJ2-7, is DAGVTQSPTHLIKTRGQQVTLRCSPISGHKSVSWYQQVLGQGPQFIFQYYEKEERGRGNFPDRFSARQFPNYSSELNVNALLLGDSALYLCASSLWASVRGTRSSYEQYFGPGTRLTVT.

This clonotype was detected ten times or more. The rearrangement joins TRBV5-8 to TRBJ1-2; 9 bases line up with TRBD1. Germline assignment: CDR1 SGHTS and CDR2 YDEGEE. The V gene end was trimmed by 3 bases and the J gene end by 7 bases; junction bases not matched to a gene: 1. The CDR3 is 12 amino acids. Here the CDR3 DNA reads TGTGCCAGCAGCTGGGACAGGGTTGGCTACACCTTC. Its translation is CASSWDRVGYTF.

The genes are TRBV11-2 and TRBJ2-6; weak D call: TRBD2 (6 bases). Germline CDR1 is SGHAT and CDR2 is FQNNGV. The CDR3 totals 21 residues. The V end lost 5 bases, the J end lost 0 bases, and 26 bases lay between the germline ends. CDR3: CASSMGGDRSISFSGANVLTF. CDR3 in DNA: TGTGCCAGCAGCATGGGGGGAGACAGAAGCATTTCCTTCTCTGGGGCCAACGTCCTGACTTTC.